Sequencing of this T cell receptor beta chain was carried out in a study of blood T cell repertoires in COVID-19. The overall study: Samples came from the United States, Italy and Spain, spanning acute and convalescent COVID-19. T cells, B-cell-depleted T cells, or PBMCs provided the cDNA or gDNA that served as material.

The CDR3 is made up of 14 amino acids. From germline, CDR1 is SGHRS and CDR2 YFSETQ. Trimming left V 5 bases short and J 5 bases short, with 13 bases between. In the authors' workflow: Quantification of nucleated cells was approximated via reference gene primer amplification. The assay was immunoSEQ multiplex PCR, and TCRdb's table has in-frame clones only and misses some. That table furnishes V, J and clone size, whereas the DNA furnished D and trimming. The table has some 110,000 clones, approximately 87% seen once. What was sequenced was peripheral blood. The gene calls are TRBV5-1 and TRBJ2-2; perhaps TRBD2 as D (6 bases). This clonotype was obtained from a man aged 45-65 years with acute or convalescent COVID-19. DNA of the CDR3: TGCGCCAGCAGGATGGTTGGAGGGACCGGGGAGCTGTTTTTT. Its translation is CASRMVGGTGELFF.